A single sample is the source of the 26 T cell receptor beta chains below, sequenced in a study of blood T cells in healthy people across ages. Next came a second PCR, run for 7 to 11 cycles, which used a sample-barcoded 5' primer along with a J-beta primer mix. MiXCR was run by TCRdb on the 5' RACE reads, yielding one entry per CDR3 protein. Counted here are 1.5 million to 2 million distinct CDR3 sequences, approximately 40% occurring once; the ten biggest clones make up 20% to 25%. The sample taken for sequencing was blood. The source is a human donor in good health.

The J gene is TRBJ1-1, the V gene TRBV27; 7 bases fit TRBD1. V gave up 0 bases and J gave up 4 bases; unmatched junction bases: 2. The CDR3 totals 14 residues. Germline V gene data show CDR1 as MNHEY and CDR2 as SMNVEV (reference sequence). CDR3 coding DNA: TGTGCCAGCAGTTTATCGAACAGGGGCACTGAAGCTTTCTTT. Protein product: CASSLSNRGTEAFF.

To note about this clonotype: A junction boundary mismatches the germline segment, possibly from a read error. V gene TRBV7-9 combines with J gene TRBJ2-1, with no clear D. The length of the CDR3 is 12 residues. CDR1 is SEHNR, CDR2 FQNEAQ, per germline (reference sequence). CDR3 loop: CSSSLGPREQFF. DNA of the CDR3: TGTTCCAGCAGCTTAGGCCCCAGGGAGCAGTTCTTC.

This sequence joins TRBV29-1 and TRBJ2-1, with TRBD1 matching over 9 bases. The DNA end is more similar to TRBJ2-7, so the J call may be wrong. Germline V CDR1 and CDR2: SQVTM, ANQGSEA. This CDR3 region has 15 residues. CDR3 sequence (DNA): TGCAGCGTTGAAATCCATGGACAGGGGTACAATGAGCAGTACTTC. This sequence encodes CSVEIHGQGYNEQYF.

This clonotype was detected a few times. This chain uses TRBV9 with TRBJ2-1; TRBD2 matches at 12 bases. This CDR3 is built from 16 residues. The germline CDR1 and CDR2 sequences are SGDLS and YYNGEE. The trim removed 4 bases at V and 6 bases at J, leaving 8 bases unmatched. In DNA form, the CDR3 reads TGTGCCAGCAGCTCAGGACTAGCGGGGATTTTCAATGAGCAGTTCTTC. Translating gives CASSSGLAGIFNEQFF.

This clonotype has only a few counts. This rearrangement joins TRBV7-2 to TRBJ1-1; D might be TRBD1 (5 bases). The CDR3 is 14 amino acids. Germline V CDR1 and CDR2: SGHTA, FQGNSA. V shed 4 bases and J shed 5 bases, with 14 bases lying between them. The CDR3 nucleotides read TGTGCCAGCAGCTACGGGACCATGGGGACTGAAGCTTTCTTT. It yields the protein CASSYGTMGTEAFF.

This clonotype was observed a few times. This chain connects TRBV7-2 to TRBJ1-2; the D is unclear. Trimming shortened V by 5 bases and J by 13 bases, and 14 bases separated the two germline ends. Germline-derived CDR1 and CDR2 are SGHTA and FQGNSA. The CDR3 covers 11 residues. CDR3: CASSPQIVVTF. The CDR3 bases are TGTGCCAGCAGCCCCCAGATTGTAGTCACCTTC.

A word on this clonotype: Being one base from a much bigger clone, this may be a read error. The chain uses TRBV5-1 and TRBJ2-7, with D perhaps TRBD1 (6 bases). Germline V gene sequence: CDR1 SGHRS, CDR2 YFSETQ. The CDR3 is 15 amino acids. V was shortened by 0 bases and J by 3 bases, with 13 bases between the two germline ends. CDR3 loop: CASSLATGQLYEQYF. CDR3 DNA sequence: TGCGCCAGCAGCTTGGCTACCGGACAGCTCTACGAGCAGTACTTC.

A few counts support this clonotype. This chain joins TRBV9 and TRBJ2-1, with 7 bases matching TRBD2. The CDR3 has 15 residues. The germline CDR1 and CDR2 sequences are SGDLS and YYNGEE. The ends lost 4 bases at V and 6 bases at J; junction bases unmatched: 10. The CDR3 loop reads CASSYTGTTINEQFF. The CDR3 DNA sequence: TGTGCCAGCAGCTATACCGGGACTACAATCAATGAGCAGTTCTTC.

This clonotype was found once. This may come from a read error, since a much larger clone is one base off. In this CDR3 the conserved last residue, phenylalanine or tryptophan, is missing, so a read error is likely. V and J are TRBV20-1 and TRBJ2-7; 15 bases are shared with TRBD2. V shed 0 bases, J shed 0 bases, and the junction held 12 bases outside the gene matches. Germline CDR1 is DFQATT and CDR2 is SNEGSKA (reference sequence). CDR3 length equals 20 residues. CDR3 sequence (DNA): TGCAGTGCTAGAGAGAGGGGACTAGCGGGGGGTACCCTTAGCTCCTACGAGCAGTACCTC. It codes for CSARERGLAGGTLSSYEQYL.

V is TRBV20-1 and J is TRBJ1-1, with 9 bases that match TRBD1. With V trimmed by 6 bases and J by 3 bases, 11 bases remained unmatched. This CDR3 spans 15 amino acids. CDR1 and CDR2 from the germline V gene are DFQATT and SNEGSKA (reference sequence). This CDR3 is CSAGGQGGGYTEAFF. CDR3 sequence (DNA): TGCAGTGCGGGGGGACAGGGAGGGGGGTACACTGAAGCTTTCTTT.

This clonotype was observed many times. V is TRBV6-5 and J is TRBJ1-6; 8 bases align to TRBD1. J was trimmed by 10 bases and V by 2 bases; bases with no gene match: 10. CDR3 length: 16 residues. Germline V lookup: CDR1 MNHEY, CDR2 SVGAGI. This CDR3 reads CASSYEKTGVGSPLHF. Here the CDR3 DNA reads TGTGCCAGCAGTTACGAGAAGACAGGGGTAGGGTCACCCCTCCACTTT.

The gene calls are TRBV4-3 and TRBJ2-3; 7 bases line up with TRBD1. The germline CDR1 and CDR2 sequences are LGHNA and YSLEER. Trimming took 4 bases from V and 5 from J; bases not matched to a gene: 9. The CDR3 covers 15 residues. The CDR3 spells CASSPGGLLRDTQYF. CDR3 sequence (DNA): TGCGCCAGCAGCCCAGGGGGTTTGTTGAGAGATACGCAGTATTTT.

The chain carries TRBV5-1 and TRBJ2-1; a possible D gene is TRBD1 (5 bases). CDR3 length: 15 residues. The V gene lost 4 bases and the J gene lost 2 bases, with 13 bases spanning the gap. The V gene's germline CDR1 is SGHRS and CDR2 YFSETQ. CDR3 residues: CASSPYTGPYNEQFF. CDR3 nucleotides: TGCGCCAGCAGCCCATATACAGGTCCCTACAATGAGCAGTTCTTC.

In this sample, this clonotype turned up a few times. The chain combines TRBV5-1 with TRBJ2-1; 7 positions agree with TRBD1. Germline CDR1 SGHRS, CDR2 YFSETQ. V lost 2 bases to trimming and J lost 3 bases; unmatched junction nucleotides: 11. This CDR3 comprises 17 residues. CDR3 bases: TGCGCCAGCAGCTTATACTCGACAGGGACCATCTACAATGAGCAGTTCTTC. Translated, it gives CASSLYSTGTIYNEQFF.

This chain uses TRBV6-5 with TRBJ2-7; D is unresolved. V was clipped by 0 bases and J by 0 bases, with 12 bases between them. The CDR3 is 16 amino acids. Germline-derived CDR1 and CDR2 are MNHEY and SVGAGI. CDR3 nucleotides: TGTGCCAGCAGTTACTCCTCCAGCCAAAGCTCCTACGAGCAGTACTTC. Protein product: CASSYSSSQSSYEQYF.

The chain couples TRBV12-3 or TRBV12-4 to TRBJ1-1; the D gene is possibly TRBD1 (6 bases). CDR3 size: 17 residues. Trimming shortened V by 6 bases and J by 4 bases, and 24 bases separated the two germline ends. The CDR3 sequence is CASSSYRVRPPGTEAFF. CDR3 bases: TGTGCCAGCAGCTCCTACAGGGTTCGGCCTCCGGGCACTGAAGCTTTCTTT.

The chain employs TRBV4-1 and TRBJ1-1; 8 bases line up with TRBD1. Germline V gene sequence: CDR1 MGHRA, CDR2 YSYEKL. V lost 5 bases to trimming and J lost 8 bases; unmatched junction nucleotides: 7. There are 13 residues in the CDR3. The CDR3 sequence is CASSKDRDSEAFF. DNA of the CDR3: TGCGCCAGCAGCAAGGACAGGGACTCCGAAGCTTTCTTT.

CDR3 residues: CASSTRPTGIGEKLFF. In DNA form, the CDR3 reads TGCGCCAGCAGCACACGACCGACAGGGATCGGGGAAAAACTGTTTTTT. The chain joins TRBV5-1 to TRBJ1-4, with 7 bases identical to TRBD1. Trimming took 4 bases from V and 8 from J; bases not matched to a gene: 14. CDR1 SGHRS and CDR2 YFSETQ come from the germline V gene. The CDR3 sequence is 16 residues long.

This chain links TRBV12-3 or TRBV12-4 with TRBJ1-5; TRBD1 agrees at 7 bases. This CDR3 region has 15 residues. V was clipped by 6 bases and J by 6 bases; unmatched bases: 11. The CDR3 reads CASSWGQLESQPQHF. The CDR3 DNA reads as TGTGCCAGCAGCTGGGGACAGTTGGAGAGTCAGCCCCAGCATTTT.

The chain uses TRBV15 and TRBJ2-3; D perhaps matches TRBD2 (5 bases). The germline V gene has CDR1 LNHNV and CDR2 YYDKDF (reference sequence). Deletions cut 0 bases from V and 0 bases from J, with 13 bases between. The CDR3 runs to 17 residues. Here the CDR3 reads CATSRDRKGVSTDTQYF. CDR3 in DNA: TGTGCCACCAGCAGAGATCGTAAGGGAGTGAGCACAGATACGCAGTATTTT.

This chain uses TRBV5-4 with TRBJ2-5; D is undetermined. Germline CDR1 and CDR2: SGHNT and YYREEE (reference sequence). The CDR3 totals 14 residues. V shed 0 bases and J shed 1 base, with 7 bases lying between them. The CDR3 is CASSLAQTQETQYF. CDR3 DNA sequence: TGTGCCAGCAGCTTGGCTCAGACCCAAGAGACCCAGTACTTC.

This clonotype showed up just a few times. J is TRBJ2-6 and V is TRBV6-2 or TRBV6-3; the D gene is possibly TRBD1 (5 bases). This CDR3 has 18 amino acids. Deletions cut 0 bases from V and 0 bases from J, with 12 bases between. Germline CDR1 is MNHEY and CDR2 is SVGEGT. CDR3 nucleotides: TGTGCCAGCAGTTACTCGGGGCGAAATTTCTCTGGGGCCAACGTCCTGACTTTC. Encoded protein: CASSYSGRNFSGANVLTF.

This chain links TRBV28 with TRBJ1-4; D is unclear. CDR3 length equals 12 residues. Trimming removed 6 bases from V and 8 bases from J, with 10 bases in between. Germline loops: CDR1 MDHEN, CDR2 SYDVKM. DNA of the CDR3: TGTGCCAGCAGAACCGCTCCCGAAAAACTGTTTTTT. It yields the protein CASRTAPEKLFF. The complete variable domain, with remaining parts taken from reference TRBV28 and TRBJ1-4, reads DVKVTQSSRYLVKRTGEKVFLECVQDMDHENMFWYRQDPGLGLRLIYFSYDVKMKEKGDIPEGYSVSREKKERFSLILESASTNQTSMYLCASRTAPEKLFFGSGTQLSVL.

This clonotype was counted a few times. This chain uses TRBV4-1 with TRBJ2-3; TRBD2 matches 7 bases. There are 16 residues in the CDR3. Germline V gives CDR1 MGHRA, CDR2 YSYEKL. Trimming removed 3 bases from V and 2 bases from J; junction bases left unmatched: 8. The CDR3 DNA sequence: TGCGCCAGCAGCCAGCGACCTAGCGGCCCCACAGATACGCAGTATTTT. Residues: CASSQRPSGPTDTQYF.

The CDR3 nucleotides read TGTGCCAGCAGCGTAGGTTGGGACAGGGGCGACTATGGCTACACCTTC. Translation: CASSVGWDRGDYGYTF. This chain links TRBV9 with TRBJ1-2; the match to TRBD1 covers 10 bases. The CDR3 totals 16 residues. Germline trimming cut 0 bases from V and 3 bases from J; bases unmatched to any gene: 5. Germline V gene data show CDR1 as SGDLS and CDR2 as YYNGEE.

The chain is built from TRBV20-1 and TRBJ2-5; 9 nucleotides align to TRBD1. The closer fit of TRBJ2-7 to the DNA end suggests the J call may be wrong. The CDR3 is made up of 14 amino acids. Germline CDR1 DFQATT, CDR2 SNEGSKA (reference sequence). DNA of the CDR3: TGCAGTGCTTTGACAGGGGGAAGGTTTCACGAGCAGTACTTC. This codes for CSALTGGRFHEQYF.